These 10 T cell receptor beta chains were sequenced from one sample in a study of T cell responses to AZD1222 COVID-19 vaccine. Repertoires were generated with immunoSEQ multiplex PCR, while TCRdb's copy carries only in-frame clones and drops some. The data show fewer than 85,000 clones, with roughly 91% seen just once and 4.5% to 5% held by the top ten. Source: peripheral blood, taken 28 days after the second dose of the MenACWY control vaccine. Receptors were obtained from an adult who received the MenACWY meningococcal vaccine as a control.

This clone was counted a few times. J is TRBJ2-2 and V is TRBV9, with D possibly being TRBD1 (5 bases). V lost 2 bases and J lost 2, with 10 bases in between. The CDR3 is 15 residues long. The germline CDR1 and CDR2 sequences are SGDLS and YYNGEE. CDR3 protein: CASSVLTANTGELFF. The DNA for the CDR3 is TGTGCCAGCAGCGTGCTGACAGCCAACACCGGGGAGCTGTTTTTT.

This chain uses TRBV9 with TRBJ2-7, with D unresolved. This CDR3 has 14 residues. V lost 0 bases and J lost 5, with 12 bases in between. Germline V gene lookup returns CDR1 SGDLS and CDR2 YYNGEE. CDR3: CASSVDVGHDEQYF. CDR3 sequence (DNA): TGTGCCAGCAGCGTAGATGTAGGGCACGACGAGCAGTACTTC.

The chain is built from TRBV5-1 and TRBJ2-7; 9 bases match TRBD2. Germline V gives CDR1 SGHRS, CDR2 YFSETQ. This CDR3 contains 17 residues. J was trimmed by 6 bases and V by 4 bases; bases with no gene match: 17. The CDR3, as DNA: TGCGCCAGCAGCCTGTCCTTGGCGGGAGGGCCTACCCGCGAGCAGTACTTC. Translated: CASSLSLAGGPTREQYF.

The chain's CDR3 is CASSPFGGQSNEKLFF. DNA for the CDR3: TGTGCCAGCAGCCCATTCGGGGGACAGTCTAATGAAAAACTGTTTTTT. This chain links TRBV7-9 with TRBJ1-4; TRBD1 aligns across 7 bases. This CDR3 is built from 16 residues. Germline CDR1 SEHNR, CDR2 FQNEAQ (reference sequence). V shed 5 bases, J shed 3 bases, and the junction held 9 bases outside the gene matches.

The chain is built from TRBV3-1 (or the pseudogene TRBV3-2) and TRBJ2-5, with 11 bases fitting TRBD2. This CDR3 has 16 residues. V lost 4 bases to trimming and J lost 5 bases; unmatched junction nucleotides: 9. Germline-derived CDR1 and CDR2 are LGHDT and YNNKEL (reference sequence). The CDR3 DNA sequence: TGTGCCAGCAGCCTACAACTAGCGGGAGTCGTGGAGACCCAGTACTTC. Protein: CASSLQLAGVVETQYF.

V usage is TRBV29-1 and J usage is TRBJ2-3, with 7 bases matching TRBD1. J lost 1 base, V lost 7 bases, and 2 bases had no gene match. This CDR3 spans 12 amino acids. Germline V gene data show CDR1 as SQVTM and CDR2 as ANQGSEA. The CDR3 protein is CSGGQRTDTQYF. The CDR3 nucleotides read TGCAGCGGGGGACAGCGCACAGATACGCAGTATTTT.

The gene calls are TRBV5-8 and TRBJ1-4; 8 bases are a match to TRBD1. Trimming cost V 4 bases and J 5 bases; bases outside gene matches: 7. Germline V CDR1 and CDR2: SGHTS, YDEGEE. The CDR3 consists of 15 residues. The CDR3: CASSPGQGENEKLFF. CDR3 bases: TGTGCCAGCAGCCCCGGACAGGGCGAAAATGAAAAACTGTTTTTT.

The chain joins TRBV7-2 to TRBJ2-3; tentative D call: TRBD2 (6 bases). The CDR3 covers 15 residues. Germline V gene sequence: CDR1 SGHTA, CDR2 FQGNSA. V was trimmed by 2 bases and J by 2 bases, leaving 11 bases between them. This chain's CDR3 is CASSLSGDPTDTQYF. In DNA, the CDR3 is TGTGCCAGCAGCTTATCGGGGGACCCCACAGATACGCAGTATTTT. Looking up the rest from reference TRBV7-2 and TRBJ2-3 gives the full variable domain: GAGVSQSPSNKVTEKGKDVELRCDPISGHTALYWYRQSLGQGLEFLIYFQGNSAPDKSGLPSDRFSAERTGGSVSTLTIQRTQQEDSAVYLCASSLSGDPTDTQYFGPGTRLTVL.

The chain uses TRBV5-5 and TRBJ2-6; D possibly corresponds to TRBD2 (7 bases). CDR3 length: 17 residues. Deletions cut 5 bases from V and 0 bases from J, with 15 bases between. Germline V gene sequence: CDR1 SGHKS, CDR2 YYEKEE (reference sequence). CDR3 sequence: CASRSGGFSSGANVLTF. CDR3 coding DNA: TGTGCCAGCAGGTCGGGGGGCTTCAGCTCTGGGGCCAACGTCCTGACTTTC.

The chain is built from TRBV5-4 and TRBJ2-3, with D hard to call. Germline-derived CDR1 and CDR2 are SGHNT and YYREEE (reference sequence). Between the trimmed V and J ends, which lost 4 bases and 0 bases, there was a span of 12 bases. The CDR3 covers 15 residues. This CDR3 reads CASSTVALSTDTQYF. Here the CDR3 DNA reads TGTGCCAGCAGCACAGTGGCCCTTAGCACAGATACGCAGTATTTT.